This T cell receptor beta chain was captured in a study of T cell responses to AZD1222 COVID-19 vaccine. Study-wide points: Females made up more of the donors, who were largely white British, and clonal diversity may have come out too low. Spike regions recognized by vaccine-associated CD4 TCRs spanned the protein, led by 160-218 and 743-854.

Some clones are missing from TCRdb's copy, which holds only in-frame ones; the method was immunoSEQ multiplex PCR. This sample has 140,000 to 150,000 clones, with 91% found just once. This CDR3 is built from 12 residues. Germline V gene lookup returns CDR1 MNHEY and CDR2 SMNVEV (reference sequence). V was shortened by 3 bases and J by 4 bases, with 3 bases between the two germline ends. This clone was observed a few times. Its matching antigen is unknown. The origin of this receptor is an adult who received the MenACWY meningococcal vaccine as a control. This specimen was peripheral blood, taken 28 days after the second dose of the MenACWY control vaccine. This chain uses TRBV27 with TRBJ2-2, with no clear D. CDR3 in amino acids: CASSFGTGELFF. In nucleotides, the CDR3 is TGTGCCAGCAGTTTTGGCACCGGGGAGCTGTTTTTT.